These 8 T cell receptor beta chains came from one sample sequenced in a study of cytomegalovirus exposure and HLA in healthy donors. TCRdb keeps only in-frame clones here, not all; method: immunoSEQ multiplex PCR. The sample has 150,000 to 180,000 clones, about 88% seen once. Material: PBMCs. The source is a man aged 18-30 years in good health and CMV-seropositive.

CDR3 sequence: CASSALGQTYNEQFF. The CDR3 DNA reads TGTGCCAGCAGCGCCTTGGGACAGACTTACAATGAGCAGTTCTTC. This chain connects TRBV9 to TRBJ2-1; 7 bases match TRBD1. Germline trimming cut 3 bases from V and 4 bases from J; bases unmatched to any gene: 7. Germline V gene sequence: CDR1 SGDLS, CDR2 YYNGEE. This CDR3 is 15 amino acids long.

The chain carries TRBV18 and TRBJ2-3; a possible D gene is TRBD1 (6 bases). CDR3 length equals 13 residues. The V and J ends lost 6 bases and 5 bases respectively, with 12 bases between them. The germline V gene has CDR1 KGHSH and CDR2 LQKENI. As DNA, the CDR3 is TGTGCCAGCTCCCTAACAGGGAAAGATACGCAGTATTTT. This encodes CASSLTGKDTQYF. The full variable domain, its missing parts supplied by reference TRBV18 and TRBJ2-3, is NAGVMQNPRHLVRRRGQEARLRCSPMKGHSHVYWYRQLPEEGLKFMVYLQKENIIDESGMPKERFSAEFPKEGPSILRIQQVVRGDSAAYFCASSLTGKDTQYFGPGTRLTVL.

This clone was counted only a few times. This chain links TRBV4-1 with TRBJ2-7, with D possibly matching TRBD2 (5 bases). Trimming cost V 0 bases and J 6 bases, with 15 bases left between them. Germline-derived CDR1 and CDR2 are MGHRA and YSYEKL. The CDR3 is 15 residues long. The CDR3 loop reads CASSQEAAGPGEQYF. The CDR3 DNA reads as TGCGCCAGCAGCCAAGAGGCGGCGGGCCCCGGCGAGCAGTACTTC.

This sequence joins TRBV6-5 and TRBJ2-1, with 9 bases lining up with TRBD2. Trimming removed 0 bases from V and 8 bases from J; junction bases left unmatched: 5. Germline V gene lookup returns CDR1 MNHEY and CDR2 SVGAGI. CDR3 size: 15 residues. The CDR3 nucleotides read TGTGCCAGCAGTTACTCACTAGCGGGTAACGATGAGCAGTTCTTC. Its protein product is CASSYSLAGNDEQFF.

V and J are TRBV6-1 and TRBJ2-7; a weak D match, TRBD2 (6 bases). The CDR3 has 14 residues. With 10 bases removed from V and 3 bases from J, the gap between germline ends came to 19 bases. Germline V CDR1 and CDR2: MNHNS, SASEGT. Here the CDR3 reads CATYGTLPNYEQYF. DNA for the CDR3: TGTGCCACTTACGGGACTCTCCCCAACTACGAGCAGTACTTC.

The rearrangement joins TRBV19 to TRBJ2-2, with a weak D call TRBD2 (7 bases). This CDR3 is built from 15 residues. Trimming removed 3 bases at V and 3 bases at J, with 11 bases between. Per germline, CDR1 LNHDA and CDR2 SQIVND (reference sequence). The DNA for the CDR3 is TGTGCCAGTAGTATCGGGGGGCCGGACACCGGGGAGCTGTTTTTT. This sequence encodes CASSIGGPDTGELFF.

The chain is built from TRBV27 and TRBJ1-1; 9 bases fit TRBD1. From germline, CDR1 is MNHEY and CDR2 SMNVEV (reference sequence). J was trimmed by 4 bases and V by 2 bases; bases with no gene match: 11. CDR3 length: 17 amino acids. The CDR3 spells CASSLRGTGGFITEAFF. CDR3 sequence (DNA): TGTGCCAGCAGTTTAAGGGGCACAGGGGGCTTTATCACTGAAGCTTTCTTT.

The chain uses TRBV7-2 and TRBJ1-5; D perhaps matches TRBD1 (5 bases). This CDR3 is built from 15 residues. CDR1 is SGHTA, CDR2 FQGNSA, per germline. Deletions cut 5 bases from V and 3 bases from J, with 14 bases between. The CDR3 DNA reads TGTGCCAGCAGCGCCCCGTGGGGGGACAATCAGCCCCAGCATTTT. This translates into CASSAPWGDNQPQHF.